This T cell receptor (beta chain) was documented in a study of Graves' ophthalmopathy and Graves' hyperthyroidism. The authors amplified TCR beta CDR3 regions, and they did so from RNA transcripts for repertoire sequencing. HTBI primers served in a first-round RT-PCR, which a second-round multiplex PCR followed. MiXCR was run by TCRdb on the multiplex PCR reads, yielding one entry per CDR3 protein. The sample has some 1.1 million distinct CDR3 sequences, 35% to 45% seen once; the top ten hold 8.5% to 14%. CDR3 length: 14 residues. Germline CDR1 and CDR2: KGHDR and SFDVKD. V lost 6 bases to trimming and J lost 6 bases, with 17 bases between them. This clonotype was recorded at least ten times. Its antigen is unknown. Study observations and caveats: Ophthalmopathy progression was predicted by the model at just over 70% sensitivity and less than 75% specificity. Blood was where most expanded thyroid clonotypes above 0.001 frequency also turned up.

This chain joins TRBV24-1 and TRBJ2-7; D unclear. Source material: peripheral blood or thyroid tissue (not recorded which). The sequence was obtained from an adult man with Graves' hyperthyroidism. CDR3 in amino acids: CATSFLRTAREQYF. The CDR3 DNA follows: TGTGCCACCAGTTTCTTAAGGACGGCCCGCGAGCAGTACTTC.